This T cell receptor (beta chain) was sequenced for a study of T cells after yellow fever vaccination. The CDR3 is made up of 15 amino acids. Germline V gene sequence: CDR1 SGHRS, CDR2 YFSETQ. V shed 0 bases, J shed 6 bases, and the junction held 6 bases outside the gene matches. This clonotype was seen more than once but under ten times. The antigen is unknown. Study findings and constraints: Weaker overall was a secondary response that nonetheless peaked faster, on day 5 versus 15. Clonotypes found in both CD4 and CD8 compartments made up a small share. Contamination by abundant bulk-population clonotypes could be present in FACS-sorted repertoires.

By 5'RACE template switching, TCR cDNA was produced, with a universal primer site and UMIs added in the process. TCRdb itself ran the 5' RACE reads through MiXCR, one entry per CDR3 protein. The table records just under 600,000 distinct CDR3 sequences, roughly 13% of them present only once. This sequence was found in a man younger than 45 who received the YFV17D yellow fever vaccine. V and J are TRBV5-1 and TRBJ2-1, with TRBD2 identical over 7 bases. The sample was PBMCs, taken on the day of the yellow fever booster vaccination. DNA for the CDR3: TGCGCCAGCAGCTTGGGAGGGAGGGCGGTCAATGAGCAGTTCTTC. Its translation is CASSLGGRAVNEQFF.